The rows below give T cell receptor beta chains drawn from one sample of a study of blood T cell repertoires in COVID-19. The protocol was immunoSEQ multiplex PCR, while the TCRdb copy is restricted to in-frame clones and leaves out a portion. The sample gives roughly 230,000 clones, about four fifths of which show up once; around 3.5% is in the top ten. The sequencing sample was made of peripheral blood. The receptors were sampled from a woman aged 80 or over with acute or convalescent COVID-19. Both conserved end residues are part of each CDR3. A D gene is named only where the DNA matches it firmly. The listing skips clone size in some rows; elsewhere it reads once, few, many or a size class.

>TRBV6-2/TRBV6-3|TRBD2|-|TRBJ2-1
CASSYRSSGGGPPRNEQFF
TGTGCCAGCAGTTACAGGTCTAGCGGGGGGGGACCCCCTCGCAATGAGCAGTTCTTC
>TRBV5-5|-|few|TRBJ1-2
CASNRGTLNYGYTF
TGTGCCAGTAATAGGGGGACCCTTAACTATGGCTACACCTTC
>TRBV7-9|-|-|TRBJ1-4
CASSLWSGNEKLFF
TGTGCCAGCAGCTTATGGTCAGGGAATGAAAAACTGTTTTTT
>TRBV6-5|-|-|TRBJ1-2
CASSYAGAMGYTF
TGTGCCAGCAGTTACGCAGGGGCAATGGGCTACACCTTC
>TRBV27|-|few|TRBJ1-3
CASSPVAPIIHSGVGNTIYF
TGTGCCAGCAGCCCAGTCGCGCCGATAATTCACTCTGGAGTAGGAAACACCATATATTTT
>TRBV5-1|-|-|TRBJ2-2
CASSPAGGNAGELFF
TGCGCCAGCAGCCCGGCAGGAGGGAACGCCGGGGAGCTGTTTTTT
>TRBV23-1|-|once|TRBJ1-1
CASQARGAGNTEAFF
TGCGCCAGTCAAGCGCGGGGTGCGGGGAACACTGAAGCTTTCTTT
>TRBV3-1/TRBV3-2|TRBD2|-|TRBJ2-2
CASSLLSGGRTGELFF
TGTGCCAGCAGTCTTCTCTCGGGGGGAAGGACCGGGGAGCTGTTTTTT
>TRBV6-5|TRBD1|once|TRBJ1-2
CASRPSGQGAYGYTF
TGTGCCAGCAGGCCTTCCGGACAGGGCGCCTATGGCTACACCTTC
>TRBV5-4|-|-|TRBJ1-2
CASSLENSNYGYTF
TGTGCCAGCAGCTTAGAGAATTCTAACTATGGCTACACCTTC
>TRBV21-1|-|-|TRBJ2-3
CANPTSGAPDTQYF
TGTGCCAACCCGACTAGCGGGGCCCCAGATACGCAGTATTTT
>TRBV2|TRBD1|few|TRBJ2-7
CASTPDRGEQYF
TGTGCCAGCACCCCGGACAGGGGCGAGCAGTACTTC
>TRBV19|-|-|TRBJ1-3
CASTLVRRSSGNTIYF
TGTGCCAGTACCCTCGTTCGGAGAAGCTCTGGAAACACCATATATTTT
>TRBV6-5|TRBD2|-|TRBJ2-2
CASLSGTNTGELFF
TGTGCCAGCCTTAGCGGGACGAACACCGGGGAGCTGTTTTTT
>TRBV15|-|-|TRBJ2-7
CATSRDSFYEQYF
TGTGCCACCAGCAGGGACAGTTTCTACGAGCAGTACTTC